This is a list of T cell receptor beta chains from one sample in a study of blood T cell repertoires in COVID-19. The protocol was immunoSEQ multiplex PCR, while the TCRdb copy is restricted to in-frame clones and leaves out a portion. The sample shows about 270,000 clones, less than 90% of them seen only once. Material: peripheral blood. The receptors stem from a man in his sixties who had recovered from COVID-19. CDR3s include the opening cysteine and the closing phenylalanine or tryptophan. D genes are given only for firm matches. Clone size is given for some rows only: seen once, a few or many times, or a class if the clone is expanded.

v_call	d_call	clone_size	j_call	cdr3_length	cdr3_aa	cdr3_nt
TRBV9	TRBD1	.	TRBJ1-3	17	CASSGGTGAGGGNTIYF	TGTGCCAGCAGCGGCGGGACAGGGGCTGGGGGAGGAAACACCATATATTTT
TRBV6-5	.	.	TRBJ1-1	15	CASSRPQVMNTEAFF	TGTGCCAGCAGCCGCCCCCAGGTGATGAACACTGAAGCTTTCTTT
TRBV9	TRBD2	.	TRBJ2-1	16	CASSVGLAGADNEQFF	TGTGCCAGCAGCGTAGGGTTAGCGGGGGCAGACAATGAGCAGTTCTTC
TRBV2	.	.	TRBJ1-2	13	CASSRDSNYGYTF	TGTGCCAGCAGCAGGGACTCTAACTATGGCTACACCTTC
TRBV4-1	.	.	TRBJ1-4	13	CASSQGWEGKLFF	TGCGCCAGCAGCCAAGGTTGGGAGGGAAAACTGTTTTTT
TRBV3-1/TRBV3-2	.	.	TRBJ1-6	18	CASSQDLGSRAYNSPLHF	TGTGCCAGCAGCCAAGATTTGGGGAGCCGCGCCTATAATTCACCCCTCCACTTT
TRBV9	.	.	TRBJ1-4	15	CASSPQGKGNEKLFF	TGTGCCAGCAGCCCCCAGGGAAAGGGTAATGAAAAACTGTTTTTT
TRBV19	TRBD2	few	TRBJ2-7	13	CASSTGTRNEQYF	TGTGCCAGTAGTACCGGGACTAGGAACGAGCAGTACTTC
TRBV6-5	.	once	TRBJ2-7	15	CASTIIGGGLDEQYF	TGTGCCAGCACCATTATTGGGGGGGGCTTGGACGAGCAGTACTTC
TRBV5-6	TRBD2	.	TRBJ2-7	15	CASRTSGGVSYEQYF	TGTGCCAGCCGTACTAGCGGGGGCGTTTCCTACGAGCAGTACTTC
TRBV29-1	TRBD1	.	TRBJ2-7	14	CSVRSGTGGYEQYF	TGCAGCGTTAGGTCCGGGACAGGGGGGTACGAGCAGTACTTC
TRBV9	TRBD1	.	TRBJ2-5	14	CASSTGTGAETQYF	TGTGCCAGCAGCACCGGGACAGGGGCAGAGACCCAGTACTTC
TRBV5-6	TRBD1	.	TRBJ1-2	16	CASSGLQGAFNYGYTF	TGTGCCAGCAGCGGTTTACAGGGGGCGTTCAACTATGGCTACACCTTC
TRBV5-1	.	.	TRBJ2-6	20	CASSLAGSGGFSSGANVLTF	TGCGCCAGCAGCTTGGCCGGCAGCGGTGGATTCAGCTCTGGGGCCAACGTCCTGACTTTC
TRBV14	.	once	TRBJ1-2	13	CASRKAGFYGYTF	TGTGCCAGCAGAAAGGCAGGGTTTTATGGCTACACCTTC
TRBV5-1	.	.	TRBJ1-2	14	CASSLRGLVYGYTF	TGCGCCAGCAGCTTGCGAGGGTTGGTCTATGGCTACACCTTC
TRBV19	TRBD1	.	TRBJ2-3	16	CASSFHTGGRTDTQYF	TGTGCCAGTAGTTTTCACACAGGGGGCAGGACAGATACGCAGTATTTT
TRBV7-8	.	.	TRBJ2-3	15	CASSLQAAPTDTQYF	TGTGCCAGCAGCTTACAAGCGGCCCCCACAGATACGCAGTATTTT